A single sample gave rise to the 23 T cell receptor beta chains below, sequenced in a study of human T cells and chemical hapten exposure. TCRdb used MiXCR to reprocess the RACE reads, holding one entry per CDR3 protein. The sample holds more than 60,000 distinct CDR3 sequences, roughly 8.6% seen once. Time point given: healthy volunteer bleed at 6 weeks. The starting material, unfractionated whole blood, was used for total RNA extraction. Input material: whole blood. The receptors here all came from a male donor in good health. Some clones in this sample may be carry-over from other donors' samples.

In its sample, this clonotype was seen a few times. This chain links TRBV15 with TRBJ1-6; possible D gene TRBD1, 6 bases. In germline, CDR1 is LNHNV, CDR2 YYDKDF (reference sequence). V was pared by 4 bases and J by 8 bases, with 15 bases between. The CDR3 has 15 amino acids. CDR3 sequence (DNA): TGTGCCACCAGCACGGGGGGGGGCATGGATTCACCCCTCCACTTT. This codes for CATSTGGGMDSPLHF.

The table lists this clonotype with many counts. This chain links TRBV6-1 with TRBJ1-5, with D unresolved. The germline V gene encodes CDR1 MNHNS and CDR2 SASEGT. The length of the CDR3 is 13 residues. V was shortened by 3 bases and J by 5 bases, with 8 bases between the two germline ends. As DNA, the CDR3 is TGTGCCAGCAGTGAGAATGAGTATCAGCCCCAGCATTTT. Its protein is CASSENEYQPQHF.

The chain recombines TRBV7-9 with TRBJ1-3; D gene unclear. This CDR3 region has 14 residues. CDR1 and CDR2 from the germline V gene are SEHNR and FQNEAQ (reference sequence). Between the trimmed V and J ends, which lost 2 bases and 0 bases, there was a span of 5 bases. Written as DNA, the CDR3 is TGTGCCAGCAGCTTAACAGACTCTGGAAACACCATATATTTT. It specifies CASSLTDSGNTIYF.

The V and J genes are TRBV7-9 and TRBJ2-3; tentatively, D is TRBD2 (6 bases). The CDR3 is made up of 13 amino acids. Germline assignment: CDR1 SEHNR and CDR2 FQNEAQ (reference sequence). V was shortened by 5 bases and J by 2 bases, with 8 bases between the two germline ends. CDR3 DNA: TGTGCCAGCAGCCGCGGGGTCACAGATACGCAGTATTTT. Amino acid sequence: CASSRGVTDTQYF.

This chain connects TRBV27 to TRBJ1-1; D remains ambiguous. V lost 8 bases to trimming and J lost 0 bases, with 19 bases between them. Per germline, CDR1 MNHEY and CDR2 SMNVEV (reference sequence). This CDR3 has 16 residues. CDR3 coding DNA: TGTGCCAGCCTCCCCTCTGCCAGCTTCATGAACACTGAAGCTTTCTTT. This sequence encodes CASLPSASFMNTEAFF.

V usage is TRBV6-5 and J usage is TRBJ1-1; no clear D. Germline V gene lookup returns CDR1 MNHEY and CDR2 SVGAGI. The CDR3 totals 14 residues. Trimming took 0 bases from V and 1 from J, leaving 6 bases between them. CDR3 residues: CASSYSSPNTEAFF. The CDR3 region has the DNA TGTGCCAGCAGTTACTCGTCGCCGAACACTGAAGCTTTCTTT.

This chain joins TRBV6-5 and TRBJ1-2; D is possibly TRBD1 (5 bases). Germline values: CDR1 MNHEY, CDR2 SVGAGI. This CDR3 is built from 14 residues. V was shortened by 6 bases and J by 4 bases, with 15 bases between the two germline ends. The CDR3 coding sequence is TGTGCCAGCAGGAGTGACGGGAGGGGCTATGGCTACACCTTC. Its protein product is CASRSDGRGYGYTF.

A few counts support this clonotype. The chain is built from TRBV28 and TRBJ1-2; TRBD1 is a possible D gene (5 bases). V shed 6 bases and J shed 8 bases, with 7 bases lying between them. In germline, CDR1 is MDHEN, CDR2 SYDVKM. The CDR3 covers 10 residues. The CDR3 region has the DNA TGTGCCAGCAGAAGGGACGGCTACACCTTC. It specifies CASRRDGYTF.

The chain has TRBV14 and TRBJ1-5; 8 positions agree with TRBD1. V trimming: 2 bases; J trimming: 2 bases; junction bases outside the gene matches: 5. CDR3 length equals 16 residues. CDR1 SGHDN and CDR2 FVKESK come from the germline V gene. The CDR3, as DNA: TGTGCCAGCAGCCAATCAGGGGGCTGGGGCAATCAGCCCCAGCATTTT. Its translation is CASSQSGGWGNQPQHF.

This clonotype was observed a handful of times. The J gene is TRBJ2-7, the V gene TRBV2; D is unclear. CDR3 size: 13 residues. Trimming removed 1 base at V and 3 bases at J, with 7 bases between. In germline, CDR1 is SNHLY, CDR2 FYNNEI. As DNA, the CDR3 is TGTGCCAGCAGTGAAGTGTTAGTCTACGAGCAGTACTTC. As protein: CASSEVLVYEQYF.

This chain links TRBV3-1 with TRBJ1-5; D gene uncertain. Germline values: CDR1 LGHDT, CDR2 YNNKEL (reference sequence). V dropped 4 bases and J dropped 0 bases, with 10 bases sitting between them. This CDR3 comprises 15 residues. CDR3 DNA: TGTGCCAGCAGCCCCAACGCCAATAGCAATCAGCCCCAGCATTTT. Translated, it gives CASSPNANSNQPQHF.

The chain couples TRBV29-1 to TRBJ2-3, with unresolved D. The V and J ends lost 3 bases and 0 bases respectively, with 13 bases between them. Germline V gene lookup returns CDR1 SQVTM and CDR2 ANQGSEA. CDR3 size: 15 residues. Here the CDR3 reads CSVDGFESSTDTQYF. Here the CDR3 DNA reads TGCAGCGTTGATGGCTTCGAATCTAGCACAGATACGCAGTATTTT.

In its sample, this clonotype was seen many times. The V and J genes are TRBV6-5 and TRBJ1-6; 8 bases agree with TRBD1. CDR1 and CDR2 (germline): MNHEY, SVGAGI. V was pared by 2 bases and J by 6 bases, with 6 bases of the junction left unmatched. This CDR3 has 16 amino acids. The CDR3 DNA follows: TGTGCCAGCAGTTACGGGACAGGACAGAGTAATTCACCCCTCCACTTT. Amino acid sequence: CASSYGTGQSNSPLHF.

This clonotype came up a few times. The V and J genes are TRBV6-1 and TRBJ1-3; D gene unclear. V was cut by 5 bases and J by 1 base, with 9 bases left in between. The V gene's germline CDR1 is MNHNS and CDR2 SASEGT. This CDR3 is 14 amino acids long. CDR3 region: CASSPRSSGNTIYF. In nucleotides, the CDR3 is TGTGCCAGCAGTCCACGGAGTTCTGGAAACACCATATATTTT.

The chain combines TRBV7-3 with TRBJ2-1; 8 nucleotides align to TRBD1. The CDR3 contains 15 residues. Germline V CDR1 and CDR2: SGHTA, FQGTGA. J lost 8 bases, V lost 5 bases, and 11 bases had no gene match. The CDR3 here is CASSLRTGPVDEQFF. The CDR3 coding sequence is TGTGCCAGCAGCCTCCGGACAGGGCCGGTCGATGAGCAGTTCTTC. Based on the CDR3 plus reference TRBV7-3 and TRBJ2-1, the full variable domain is GAGVSQTPSNKVTEKGKYVELRCDPISGHTALYWYRQSLGQGPEFLIYFQGTGAADDSGLPNDRFFAVRPEGSVSTLKIQRTERGDSAVYLCASSLRTGPVDEQFFGPGTRLTVL.

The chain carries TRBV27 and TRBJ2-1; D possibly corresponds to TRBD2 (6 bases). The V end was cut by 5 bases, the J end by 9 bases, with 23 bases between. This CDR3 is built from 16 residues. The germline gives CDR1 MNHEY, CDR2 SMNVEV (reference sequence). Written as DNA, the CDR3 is TGTGCCAGCAGTCCCCCACTAGCCCCTCCCTACGGTGAGCAGTTCTTC. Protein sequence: CASSPPLAPPYGEQFF.

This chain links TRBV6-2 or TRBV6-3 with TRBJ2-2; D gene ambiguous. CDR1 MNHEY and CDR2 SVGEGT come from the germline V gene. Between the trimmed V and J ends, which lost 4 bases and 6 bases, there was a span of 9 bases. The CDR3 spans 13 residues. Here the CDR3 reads CASSSTDSGELFF. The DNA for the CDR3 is TGTGCCAGCAGTTCAACAGATTCCGGGGAGCTGTTTTTT.

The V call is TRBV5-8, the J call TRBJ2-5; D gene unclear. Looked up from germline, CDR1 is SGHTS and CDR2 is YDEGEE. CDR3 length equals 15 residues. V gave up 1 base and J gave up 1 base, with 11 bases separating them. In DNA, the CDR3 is TGTGCCAGCAGCTTGAGGCGCCAGGTCCAAGAGACCCAGTACTTC. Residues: CASSLRRQVQETQYF.

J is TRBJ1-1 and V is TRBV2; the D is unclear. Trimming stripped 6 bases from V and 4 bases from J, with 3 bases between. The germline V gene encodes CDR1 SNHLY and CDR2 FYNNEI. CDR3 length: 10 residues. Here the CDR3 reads CASRGTEAFF. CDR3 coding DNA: TGTGCCAGCAGGGGCACTGAAGCTTTCTTT.

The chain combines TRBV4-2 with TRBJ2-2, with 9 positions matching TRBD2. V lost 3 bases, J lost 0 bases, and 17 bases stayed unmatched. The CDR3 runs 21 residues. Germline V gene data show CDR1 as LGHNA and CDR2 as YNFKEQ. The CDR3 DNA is TGTGCCAGCAGCCACCACCCTCCGGCGCTAGCGGGGTTAGCGAACACCGGGGAGCTGTTTTTT. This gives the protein CASSHHPPALAGLANTGELFF.

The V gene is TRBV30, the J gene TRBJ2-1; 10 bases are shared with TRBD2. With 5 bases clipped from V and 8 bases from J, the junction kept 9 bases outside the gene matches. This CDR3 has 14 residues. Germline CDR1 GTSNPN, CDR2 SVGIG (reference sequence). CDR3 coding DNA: TGTGCCTGGTCCTCCGGGACTAGCGAGGATGAGCAGTTCTTC. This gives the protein CAWSSGTSEDEQFF. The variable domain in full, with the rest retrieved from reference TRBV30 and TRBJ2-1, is SQTIHQWPATLVQPVGSPLSLECTVEGTSNPNLYWYRQAAGRGLQLLFYSVGIGQISSEVPQNLSASRPQDRQFILSSKKLLLSDSGFYLCAWSSGTSEDEQFFGPGTRLTVL.

CDR3 sequence (DNA): TGTGCCAGCAGTTACACCCGGGACAGAAAGGGTGGCTACACCTTC. It is translated as CASSYTRDRKGGYTF. The chain couples TRBV6-5 to TRBJ1-2, with 7 bases lining up with TRBD1. CDR3 length: 15 amino acids. Germline V lookup: CDR1 MNHEY, CDR2 SVGAGI. Trimming at V came to 2 bases and at J to 7 bases, leaving 10 bases not matched to a gene.

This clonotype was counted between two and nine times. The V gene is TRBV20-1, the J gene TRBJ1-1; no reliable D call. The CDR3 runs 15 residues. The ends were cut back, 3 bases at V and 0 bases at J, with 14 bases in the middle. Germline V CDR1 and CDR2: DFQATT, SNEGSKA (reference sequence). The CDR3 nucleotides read TGCAGTGCTAGTTTCGCGTTAGGGTTGAACACTGAAGCTTTCTTT. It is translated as CSASFALGLNTEAFF.